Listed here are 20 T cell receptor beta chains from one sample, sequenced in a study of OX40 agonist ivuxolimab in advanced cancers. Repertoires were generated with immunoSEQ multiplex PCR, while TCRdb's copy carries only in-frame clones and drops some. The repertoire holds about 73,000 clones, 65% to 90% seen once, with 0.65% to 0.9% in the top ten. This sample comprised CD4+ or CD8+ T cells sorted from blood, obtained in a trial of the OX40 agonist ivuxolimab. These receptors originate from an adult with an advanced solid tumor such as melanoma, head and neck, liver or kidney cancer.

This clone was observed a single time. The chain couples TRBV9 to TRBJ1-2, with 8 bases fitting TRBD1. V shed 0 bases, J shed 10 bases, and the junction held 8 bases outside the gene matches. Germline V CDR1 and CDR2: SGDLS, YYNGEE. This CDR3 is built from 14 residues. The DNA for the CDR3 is TGTGCCAGCAGCGTAGGTCAGGACAGGGAGACCTACACCTTC. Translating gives CASSVGQDRETYTF.

CDR3 nucleotides: TGTGCCAGCAGTTACTCTGTTGGGACAGGGGGCCACGAGCAGTACTTC. Its translation: CASSYSVGTGGHEQYF. The chain uses TRBV6-5 and TRBJ2-7; 12 bases are a match to TRBD1. CDR1 and CDR2 from the germline V gene are MNHEY and SVGAGI. The J segment lost 5 bases and the V segment lost 0 bases, leaving 5 bases of the junction unmatched. This CDR3 has 16 amino acids.

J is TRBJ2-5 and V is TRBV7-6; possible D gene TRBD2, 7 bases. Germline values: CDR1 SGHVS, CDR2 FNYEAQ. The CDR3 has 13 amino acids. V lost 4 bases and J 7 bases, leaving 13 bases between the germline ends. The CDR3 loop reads CASSSTGRGTQYF. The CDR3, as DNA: TGTGCCAGCAGCTCCACAGGGAGGGGGACCCAGTACTTC.

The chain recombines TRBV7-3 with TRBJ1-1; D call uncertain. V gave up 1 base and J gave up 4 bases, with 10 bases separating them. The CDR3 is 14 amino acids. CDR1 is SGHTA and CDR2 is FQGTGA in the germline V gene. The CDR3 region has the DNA TGTGCCAGCAGCTTAAATGCACAGTCCACTGAAGCTTTCTTT. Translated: CASSLNAQSTEAFF.

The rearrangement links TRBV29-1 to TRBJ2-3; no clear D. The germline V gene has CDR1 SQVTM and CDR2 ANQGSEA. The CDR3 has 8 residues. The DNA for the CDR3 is TGCAGTATAGATACGCAGTATTTT. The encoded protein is CSIDTQYF.

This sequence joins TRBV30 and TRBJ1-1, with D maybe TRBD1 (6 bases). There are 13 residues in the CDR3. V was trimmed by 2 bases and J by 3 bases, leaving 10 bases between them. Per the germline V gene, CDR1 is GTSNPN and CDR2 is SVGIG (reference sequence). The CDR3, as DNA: TGTGCCTGGAGTTACAGGGAGGACACTGAAGCTTTCTTT. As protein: CAWSYREDTEAFF.

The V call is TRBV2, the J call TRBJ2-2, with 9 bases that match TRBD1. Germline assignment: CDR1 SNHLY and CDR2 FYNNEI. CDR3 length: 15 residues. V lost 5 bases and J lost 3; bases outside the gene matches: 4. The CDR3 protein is CASSTDRGYTGELFF. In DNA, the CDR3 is TGTGCCAGCAGTACAGACAGGGGGTACACCGGGGAGCTGTTTTTT.

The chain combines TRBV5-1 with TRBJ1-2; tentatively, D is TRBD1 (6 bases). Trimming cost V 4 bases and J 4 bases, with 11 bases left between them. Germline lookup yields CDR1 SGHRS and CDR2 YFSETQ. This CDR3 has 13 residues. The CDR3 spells CASSPGAGYGYTF. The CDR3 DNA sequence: TGCGCCAGCAGCCCAGGGGCGGGCTATGGCTACACCTTC.

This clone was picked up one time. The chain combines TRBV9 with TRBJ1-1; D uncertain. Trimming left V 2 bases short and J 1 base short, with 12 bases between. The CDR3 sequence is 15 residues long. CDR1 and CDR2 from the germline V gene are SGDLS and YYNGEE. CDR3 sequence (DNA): TGTGCCAGCAGCGTTTTCCAAGGAGGGAACACTGAAGCTTTCTTT. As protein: CASSVFQGGNTEAFF.

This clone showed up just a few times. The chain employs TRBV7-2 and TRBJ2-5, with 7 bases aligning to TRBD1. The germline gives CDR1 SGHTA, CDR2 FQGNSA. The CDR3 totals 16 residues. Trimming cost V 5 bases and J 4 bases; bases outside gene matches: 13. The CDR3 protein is CASSRSLPAGGETQYF. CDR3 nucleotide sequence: TGTGCCAGCAGCCGATCGCTTCCCGCAGGGGGAGAGACCCAGTACTTC.

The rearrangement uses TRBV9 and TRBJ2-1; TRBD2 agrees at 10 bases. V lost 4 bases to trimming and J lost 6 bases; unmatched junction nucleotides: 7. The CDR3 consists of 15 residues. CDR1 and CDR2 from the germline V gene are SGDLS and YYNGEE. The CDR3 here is CASSRGTSAINEQFF. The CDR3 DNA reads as TGTGCCAGCAGCCGCGGGACTAGCGCGATCAATGAGCAGTTCTTC.

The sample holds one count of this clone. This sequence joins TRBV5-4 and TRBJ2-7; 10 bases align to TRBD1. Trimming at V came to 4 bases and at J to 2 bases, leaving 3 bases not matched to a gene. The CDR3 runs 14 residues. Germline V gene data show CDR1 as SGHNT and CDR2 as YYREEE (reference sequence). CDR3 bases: TGTGCCAGCAGCCCGGGGACAGGGGCCTACGAGCAGTACTTC. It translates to CASSPGTGAYEQYF.

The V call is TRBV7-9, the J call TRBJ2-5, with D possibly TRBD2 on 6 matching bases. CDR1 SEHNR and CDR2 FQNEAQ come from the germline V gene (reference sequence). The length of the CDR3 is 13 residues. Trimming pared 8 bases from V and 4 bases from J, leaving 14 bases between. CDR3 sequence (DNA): TGTGCCAGCGAACCGGGGGTACTAGAGACCCAGTACTTC. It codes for CASEPGVLETQYF.

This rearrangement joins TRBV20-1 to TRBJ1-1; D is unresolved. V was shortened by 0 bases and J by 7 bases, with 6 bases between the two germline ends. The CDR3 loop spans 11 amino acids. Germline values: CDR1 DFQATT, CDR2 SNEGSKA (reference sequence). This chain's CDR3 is CSARDSFEAFF. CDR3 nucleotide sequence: TGCAGTGCTAGAGACTCCTTTGAAGCTTTCTTT.

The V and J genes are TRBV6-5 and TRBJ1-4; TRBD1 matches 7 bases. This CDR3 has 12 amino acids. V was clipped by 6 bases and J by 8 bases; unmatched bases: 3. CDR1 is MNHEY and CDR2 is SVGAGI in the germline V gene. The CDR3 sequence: CASRTGMEKLFF. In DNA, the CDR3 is TGTGCCAGCAGGACAGGGATGGAAAAACTGTTTTTT.

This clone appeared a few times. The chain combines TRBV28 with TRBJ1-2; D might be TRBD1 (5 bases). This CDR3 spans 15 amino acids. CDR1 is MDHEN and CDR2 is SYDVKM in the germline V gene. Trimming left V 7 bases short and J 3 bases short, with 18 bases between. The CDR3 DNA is TGTGCCAGCAACACCCTGAAGGAGGGGTACTATGGCTACACCTTC. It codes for CASNTLKEGYYGYTF.

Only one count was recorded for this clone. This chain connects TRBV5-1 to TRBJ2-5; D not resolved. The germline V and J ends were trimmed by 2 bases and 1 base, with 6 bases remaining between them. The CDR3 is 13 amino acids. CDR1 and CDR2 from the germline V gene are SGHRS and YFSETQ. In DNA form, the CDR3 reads TGCGCCAGCAGCTTCGGGTCCCAAGAGACCCAGTACTTC. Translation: CASSFGSQETQYF.

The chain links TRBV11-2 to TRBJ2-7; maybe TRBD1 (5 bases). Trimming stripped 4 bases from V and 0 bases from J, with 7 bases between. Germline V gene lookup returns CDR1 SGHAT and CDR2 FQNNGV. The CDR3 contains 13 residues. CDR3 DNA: TGTGCCAGCAGCTCCAGGGACTCCTACGAGCAGTACTTC. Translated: CASSSRDSYEQYF. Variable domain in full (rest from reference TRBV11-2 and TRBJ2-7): EAGVAQSPRYKIIEKRQSVAFWCNPISGHATLYWYQQILGQGPKLLIQFQNNGVVDDSQLPKDRFSAERLKGVDSTLKIQPAKLEDSAVYLCASSSRDSYEQYFGPGTRLTVT.

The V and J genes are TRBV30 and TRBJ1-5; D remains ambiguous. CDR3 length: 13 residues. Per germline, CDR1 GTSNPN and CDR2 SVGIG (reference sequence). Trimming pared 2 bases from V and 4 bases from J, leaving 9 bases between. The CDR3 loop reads CAWSMQDNQPQHF. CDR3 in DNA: TGTGCCTGGAGTATGCAGGATAATCAGCCCCAGCATTTT.

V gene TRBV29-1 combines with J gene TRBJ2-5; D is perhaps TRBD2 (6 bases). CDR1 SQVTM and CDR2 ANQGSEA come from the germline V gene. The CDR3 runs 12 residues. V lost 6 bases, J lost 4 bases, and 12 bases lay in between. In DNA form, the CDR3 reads TGCAGCGTCACGGGGGTACGAGAGACCCAGTACTTC. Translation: CSVTGVRETQYF.